The present TCR beta chain was sequenced within a study of CD8 T cells in Susac syndrome. The RNA input was roughly 0.45 to 1 ug, and it was reverse transcribed with random hexamers. The authors amplified TCR beta CDR3 across 54 Vbeta and 13 Jbeta using immunoSEQ multiplex PCR. TCRdb fed the immunoSEQ multiplex PCR reads into MiXCR, producing one record per CDR3 protein. The repertoire consists of about 150,000 distinct CDR3 sequences, with 90% to 95% occurring once and the leading ten covering roughly 0.08%. The CDR3 contains 14 residues. V trimming: 4 bases; J trimming: 3 bases; junction bases outside the gene matches: 3. Germline lookup yields CDR1 MRHNA and CDR2 SNTAGT.

J is TRBJ2-3 and V is TRBV6-4; the match to TRBD2 covers 8 bases. The sample taken for sequencing was CD4+ T cells from PBMCs. The clonotype was recovered from a human donor in good health. The CDR3 DNA sequence: TGTGCCAGCAGTGCGGGGGGGCCGACAGATACGCAGTATTTT. This gives the protein CASSAGGPTDTQYF.